The T cell receptor (beta chain) under discussion was sequenced for a study of radiotherapy plus CTLA-4 blockade in lung cancer. Assay used: immunoSEQ multiplex PCR; TCRdb lists only in-frame clones, some missing. This repertoire shows 110,000 or so clones, about 83% found once; its top ten account for roughly 5.2%. Concerning this clone: No antigen is known for it.

Study-level results: Among blood TCR repertoires after radiotherapy plus ipilimumab, tumor-derived clones expanded.

Germline trimming cut 3 bases from V and 7 bases from J; bases unmatched to any gene: 6. Germline assignment: CDR1 KGHSH and CDR2 LQKENI. The CDR3 loop spans 14 amino acids. The origin of this receptor is a human donor with non-small cell lung cancer who had a partial response to radiotherapy plus ipilimumab. Here the sequenced sample was peripheral blood, taken from a patient treated with radiotherapy plus ipilimumab. The gene calls are TRBV18 and TRBJ2-1; TRBD2 matches 7 bases. CDR3 bases: TGTGCCAGCTCACCTCCGACTAGCAGTAATGAGCAGTTCTTC. Protein product: CASSPPTSSNEQFF.